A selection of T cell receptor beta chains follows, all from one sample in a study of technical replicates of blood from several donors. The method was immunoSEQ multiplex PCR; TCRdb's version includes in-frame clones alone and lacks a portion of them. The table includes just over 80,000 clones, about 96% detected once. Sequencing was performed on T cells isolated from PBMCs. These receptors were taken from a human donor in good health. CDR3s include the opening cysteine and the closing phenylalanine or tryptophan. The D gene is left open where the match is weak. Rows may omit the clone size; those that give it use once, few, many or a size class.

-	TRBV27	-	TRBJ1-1	CASSSVSVTEAFF	TGTGCCAGCAGTTCCGTTAGTGTCACTGAAGCTTTCTTT
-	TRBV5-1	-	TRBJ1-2	CASSLEGAYGYTF	TGCGCCAGCAGCTTGGAGGGAGCCTATGGCTACACCTTC
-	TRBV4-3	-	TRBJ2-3	CASSQDRGTTDTQYF	TGCGCCAGCAGCCAAGATCGCGGAACCACAGATACGCAGTATTTT
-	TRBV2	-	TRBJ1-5	CASQVLSNQPQHF	TGTGCCAGCCAGGTATTAAGCAATCAGCCCCAGCATTTT
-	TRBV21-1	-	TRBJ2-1	CASKAGPYNEQFF	TGTGCCAGCAAAGCGGGACCCTACAATGAGCAGTTCTTC
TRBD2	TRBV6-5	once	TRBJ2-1	CASSYLAGGSNEQFF	TGTGCCAGCAGTTACTTAGCGGGAGGATCGAATGAGCAGTTCTTC
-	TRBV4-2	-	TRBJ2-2	CASSPWGQREIPGELFF	TGTGCCAGCAGCCCCTGGGGACAGCGGGAGATCCCCGGGGAGCTGTTTTTT
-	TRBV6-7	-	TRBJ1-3	CASRISGHHFMWGNTIYF	TGTGCCAGCAGGATTTCGGGACACCACTTCATGTGGGGAAACACCATATATTTT
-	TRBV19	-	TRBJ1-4	CASSYGREGTNEKLFF	TGTGCCAGTAGTTACGGCAGGGAGGGTACTAATGAAAAACTGTTTTTT
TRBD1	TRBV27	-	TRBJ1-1	CASSQGTGGLGTEAFF	TGTGCCAGCAGTCAAGGGACAGGGGGCTTGGGGACTGAAGCTTTCTTT
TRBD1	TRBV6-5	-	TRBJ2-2	CASNRGNTGELFF	TGTGCCAGCAACAGGGGGAACACCGGGGAGCTGTTTTTT
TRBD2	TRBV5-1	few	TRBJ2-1	CASSWGTSGTYEQFF	TGCGCCAGCAGCTGGGGGACTAGCGGGACCTATGAGCAGTTCTTC
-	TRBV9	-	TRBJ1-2	CASSPRALGGYTF	TGTGCCAGCAGCCCCAGGGCTTTGGGTGGCTACACCTTC
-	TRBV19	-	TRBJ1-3	CASSILIGRGSPGNTIYF	TGTGCCAGTAGTATTTTAATTGGCAGGGGTTCTCCTGGAAACACCATATATTTT
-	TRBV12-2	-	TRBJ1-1	CASRSTGTHTEAFF	TGTGCAAGTCGCTCGACAGGGACGCACACTGAAGCTTTCTTT
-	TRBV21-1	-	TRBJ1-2	CASSKAGSGYTF	TGTGCCAGCAGCAAAGCAGGGAGTGGCTACACCTTC
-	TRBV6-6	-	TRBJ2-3	CASSYSIGELDTQYF	TGTGCCAGCAGTTACTCGATTGGTGAGCTGGATACGCAGTATTTT
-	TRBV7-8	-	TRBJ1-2	CASSLEGRGNYGYTF	TGTGCCAGCAGCTTAGAGGGCAGGGGAAACTATGGCTACACCTTC
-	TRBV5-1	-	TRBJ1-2	CASTKESTAYGYTF	TGCGCCAGTACTAAGGAGAGTACCGCCTATGGCTACACCTTC
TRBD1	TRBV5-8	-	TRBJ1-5	CASSLAGTGAQPQHF	TGTGCCAGCAGCTTGGCGGGGACAGGGGCTCAGCCCCAGCATTTT
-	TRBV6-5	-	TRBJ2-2	CASSYRGGTGELFF	TGTGCCAGCAGTTACAGGGGGGGGACCGGGGAGCTGTTTTTT
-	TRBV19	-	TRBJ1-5	CASRGGVYNQPQHF	TGTGCCAGTAGGGGGGGAGTTTACAATCAGCCCCAGCATTTT